A single sample gave rise to the 20 T cell receptor beta chains below, sequenced in a study of blood T cell repertoires in COVID-19. Sequencing was performed with immunoSEQ multiplex PCR; in TCRdb, only in-frame clones are kept and a portion is missing. The sample lists roughly 100,000 clones, over 75% occurring once. Sequencing was done on a sample of peripheral blood. Receptors were obtained from a man aged 45-60 years with acute or convalescent COVID-19.

The rearrangement links TRBV18 to TRBJ1-4, with 9 bases identical to TRBD1. The CDR3 contains 16 residues. The germline V gene encodes CDR1 KGHSH and CDR2 LQKENI. Unmatched junction bases numbered 6, after V lost 0 bases and J lost 7 bases. CDR3: CASSPPVGTGSEKLFF. CDR3 coding DNA: TGTGCCAGCTCACCACCGGTGGGGACAGGGAGTGAAAAACTGTTTTTT.

The V call is TRBV10-3, the J call TRBJ1-5, with 8 bases lining up with TRBD1. The length of the CDR3 is 15 residues. Germline CDR1 and CDR2: ENHRY and SYGVKD. Germline trimming cut 3 bases from V and 6 bases from J; bases unmatched to any gene: 7. The CDR3 region has the DNA TGTGCCATCAGTGACTTAAAGGACAGGGTTCAGCCCCAGCATTTT. This translates into CAISDLKDRVQPQHF.

This chain joins TRBV11-2 and TRBJ2-5, with 10 bases identical to TRBD2. The CDR3 contains 16 residues. V gave up 5 bases and J gave up 2 bases; unmatched junction bases: 8. The germline V gene has CDR1 SGHAT and CDR2 FQNNGV. The CDR3 nucleotides read TGTGCCAGCAGCGGAGGCTTGACTAGCGGGCAAGAGACCCAGTACTTC. Encoded protein: CASSGGLTSGQETQYF.

V usage is TRBV21-1 and J usage is TRBJ2-3; no check of the table's D call, TRBD2, against the DNA was made. TRBV21-1 is a recognized pseudogene. The CDR3 sequence is 19 residues long. CDR3 loop: CASTLRPSGGPPRTDTQYF. DNA of the CDR3: TGTGCCAGCACCCTGCGACCTAGCGGGGGGCCCCCGCGCACAGATACGCAGTATTTT.

V and J are TRBV3-1 (or the pseudogene TRBV3-2) and TRBJ2-1, with no clear D. V was cut by 1 base and J by 2 bases, with 3 bases left in between. The V gene's germline CDR1 is LGHDT and CDR2 YNNKEL (reference sequence). The length of the CDR3 is 13 residues. This CDR3 reads CASSQVTYNEQFF. Written as DNA, the CDR3 is TGTGCCAGCAGCCAAGTTACCTACAATGAGCAGTTCTTC.

The CDR3 DNA is TGTGCCAGCAGTGGGCAGGGTTTTTCCGGGGAGCTGTTTTTT. Encoded protein: CASSGQGFSGELFF. The genes are TRBV2 and TRBJ2-2; D perhaps matches TRBD1 (5 bases). The germline V gene encodes CDR1 SNHLY and CDR2 FYNNEI. The CDR3 spans 14 residues. The V end was cut by 4 bases, the J end by 6 bases, with 12 bases between. Complete variable domain (other parts from reference TRBV2 and TRBJ2-2): EPEVTQTPSHQVTQMGQEVILRCVPISNHLYFYWYRQILGQKVEFLVSFYNNEISEKSEIFDDQFSVERPDGSNFTLKIRSTKLEDSAMYFCASSGQGFSGELFFGEGSRLTVL.

The V and J genes are TRBV6-5 and TRBJ2-3, with 9 bases identical to TRBD1. Germline CDR1 is MNHEY and CDR2 is SVGAGI. The V and J ends lost 6 bases and 2 bases, in that order; junction bases with no gene match: 6. The CDR3 totals 15 residues. CDR3 DNA sequence: TGTGCCAGCAGACGGACAGGGGCCACCACAGATACGCAGTATTTT. This gives the protein CASRRTGATTDTQYF.

This chain connects TRBV6-1 to TRBJ1-2; tentative D call: TRBD1 (5 bases). CDR3 length: 13 residues. Germline V gene sequence: CDR1 MNHNS, CDR2 SASEGT. Trimming left V 5 bases short and J 1 base short, with 8 bases between. The CDR3 nucleotides read TGTGCCAGCAGTCCAGACAGTAACTATGGCTACACCTTC. It specifies CASSPDSNYGYTF.

This rearrangement joins TRBV4-1 to TRBJ1-2; TRBD1 is a possible D gene (5 bases). The V gene's germline CDR1 is MGHRA and CDR2 YSYEKL. Trimming removed 0 bases at V and 0 bases at J, with 8 bases between. This CDR3 contains 15 residues. This chain's CDR3 is CASSQDTGSNYGYTF. CDR3 DNA sequence: TGCGCCAGCAGCCAAGATACAGGATCTAACTATGGCTACACCTTC.

The chain recombines TRBV5-1 with TRBJ1-3, with 7 bases matching TRBD1. The germline V gene has CDR1 SGHRS and CDR2 YFSETQ. This CDR3 contains 16 residues. Losses at the gene ends were 1 base for V and 1 base for J; bases not matched to a gene: 5. CDR3 amino acids: CASSLLHRGSGNTIYF. The CDR3 DNA follows: TGCGCCAGCAGCTTGCTCCACAGGGGATCTGGAAACACCATATATTTT.

The genes are TRBV5-1 and TRBJ2-2, with a possible D match to TRBD1 (5 bases). CDR3 size: 16 residues. Trimming took 4 bases from V and 2 from J, leaving 15 bases between them. The germline CDR1 and CDR2 sequences are SGHRS and YFSETQ. The CDR3 sequence is CASSVTAGGNTGELFF. The CDR3 DNA follows: TGCGCCAGCAGCGTGACAGCCGGCGGAAACACCGGGGAGCTGTTTTTT.

This chain joins TRBV7-9 and TRBJ1-2; 12 bases are a match to TRBD1. Germline V gives CDR1 SEHNR, CDR2 FQNEAQ (reference sequence). This CDR3 is built from 17 residues. With V trimmed by 1 base and J by 4 bases, 7 bases remained unmatched. CDR3 loop: CASSLGGQGAPFYGYTF. The CDR3 nucleotides are TGTGCCAGCAGCTTAGGGGGACAGGGGGCTCCCTTCTATGGCTACACCTTC. Full variable domain (missing parts from reference TRBV7-9 and TRBJ1-2): DTGVSQNPRHKITKRGQNVTFRCDPISEHNRLYWYRQTLGQGPEFLTYFQNEAQLEKSRLLSDRFSAERPKGSFSTLEIQRTEQGDSAMYLCASSLGGQGAPFYGYTFGSGTRLTVV.

This clone has only one observation. The chain has TRBV7-9 and TRBJ2-5; 8 bases fit TRBD1. The CDR3 runs to 17 residues. CDR1 is SEHNR and CDR2 is FQNEAQ in the germline V gene (reference sequence). The V and J ends lost 7 bases and 1 base, in that order; junction bases with no gene match: 14. The CDR3 sequence is CASTDAGKTGVQETQYF. CDR3 coding DNA: TGTGCCAGCACCGACGCGGGGAAGACAGGGGTCCAAGAGACCCAGTACTTC.

The V call is TRBV11-3, the J call TRBJ1-1; D not certain. The germline V gene has CDR1 SGHNT and CDR2 YENEEA. V was cut by 7 bases and J by 3 bases, with 12 bases left in between. CDR3 size: 13 residues. CDR3 amino acids: CASTWASDTEAFF. Here the CDR3 DNA reads TGTGCCAGCACCTGGGCCTCGGACACTGAAGCTTTCTTT.

The V call is TRBV2, the J call TRBJ1-1; 12 nucleotides align to TRBD1. Germline loops: CDR1 SNHLY, CDR2 FYNNEI. With 5 bases clipped from V and 8 bases from J, the junction kept 6 bases outside the gene matches. This CDR3 contains 14 residues. CDR3: CASSFGTGGAEAFF. The DNA of the CDR3 is TGTGCCAGCAGTTTCGGGACAGGGGGCGCAGAAGCTTTCTTT.

This rearrangement joins TRBV29-1 to TRBJ2-3, with D tentatively TRBD2 (5 bases). The CDR3 has 14 amino acids. The V and J ends lost 1 base and 2 bases respectively, with 10 bases between them. CDR1 and CDR2 (germline): SQVTM, ANQGSEA. CDR3 amino acids: CSVEGGKLTDTQYF. The CDR3 DNA sequence: TGCAGCGTTGAAGGAGGGAAACTCACAGATACGCAGTATTTT.

The rearrangement joins TRBV6-5 to TRBJ1-2; 8 bases align to TRBD1. CDR1 and CDR2 (germline): MNHEY, SVGAGI. The CDR3 is made up of 13 amino acids. The junction had 5 bases not matched to a gene; V was cut back by 3 bases and J by 8 bases. The CDR3 DNA follows: TGTGCCAGCAGTTATGGACAGGGAGAGGGCTACACCTTC. Residues: CASSYGQGEGYTF.

The chain is built from TRBV3-1 (or the pseudogene TRBV3-2) and TRBJ1-1; D gene ambiguous. The CDR3 totals 13 residues. V shed 4 bases and J shed 4 bases, with 10 bases lying between them. CDR1 and CDR2 from the germline V gene are LGHDT and YNNKEL (reference sequence). CDR3 in DNA: TGTGCCAGCAGCCCCCGCCGGGGCACTGAAGCTTTCTTT. As protein: CASSPRRGTEAFF.

The J gene is TRBJ2-1, the V gene TRBV5-1; D is perhaps TRBD2 (6 bases). V lost 4 bases and J lost 4, with 15 bases in between. This CDR3 is built from 15 residues. In germline, CDR1 is SGHRS, CDR2 YFSETQ. The CDR3 DNA is TGCGCCAGCAGCCTGGAATCCGGGACTTACAATGAGCAGTTCTTC. The encoded protein is CASSLESGTYNEQFF.

The chain employs TRBV18 and TRBJ2-7; 10 bases are shared with TRBD2. The CDR3 is 15 amino acids. Germline values: CDR1 KGHSH, CDR2 LQKENI. J was trimmed by 2 bases and V by 5 bases; bases with no gene match: 6. For the CDR3, the DNA is TGTGCCAGCTCATCGTCTCTAGCGGGAGCCTACGAGCAGTACTTC. Its protein is CASSSSLAGAYEQYF.